The subject of this entry is one T cell receptor (beta chain). Its antigen is still unknown. Time point noted: healthy volunteer bleed at 6 weeks. The authors extracted total RNA from unfractionated whole blood. This record belongs to a study of human T cells and chemical hapten exposure. Study in general: Across samples, TCR yields varied, mostly owing to small differences in pooled library volumes. Study outcomes and limitations: The number of TCRs above 1 in 1000 frequency did not change after DPC sensitization.

CDR3 size: 13 residues. In germline, CDR1 is MNHEY, CDR2 SMNVEV (reference sequence). Trimming took 4 bases from V and 3 from J, leaving 9 bases between them. It was the library that attached unique molecular identifiers to individual cDNA molecules. In TCRdb, the RACE reads were re-called with MiXCR into one record per CDR3 protein. The table has 60,000 to 90,000 distinct CDR3 sequences, 8.6% seen once; the top ten hold roughly 1.5%. Material: whole blood. The TCR comes from a female donor in good health. Some clones in this sample may be carry-over from other donors' samples. This chain connects TRBV27 to TRBJ1-1; D call uncertain. CDR3 loop: CASSSRRYTEAFF. CDR3 sequence (DNA): TGTGCCAGCAGTTCACGCAGGTACACTGAAGCTTTCTTT.